Sequencing of this TCR beta chain was carried out in a study of cytomegalovirus exposure and HLA in healthy donors. Whole-study context: A data release that came early held around 85 million unique TCRs from HLA-typed donors. Broader study findings: It has been reported that TCR beta sequences accurately predicted the HLA-A and HLA-B alleles of most subjects.

The PCR ran on 60 Vbeta and 13 Jbeta primers. Repertoires were generated with immunoSEQ multiplex PCR, while TCRdb's copy carries only in-frame clones and drops some. Of about 91,000 clones in the sample, approximately 89% were seen once. About this clone itself: The antigen is undetermined.

V lost 1 base, J lost 3 bases, and 19 bases lay in between. From germline, CDR1 is SGHAT and CDR2 FQNNGV. The CDR3 is made up of 17 amino acids. Sequenced: PBMCs. The receptor's source is a man aged 25-45 years in good health and CMV-seropositive. J is TRBJ2-7 and V is TRBV11-2, with D hard to call. Here the CDR3 DNA reads TGTGCCAGCAGCTTAGGGCCAGGTCCTTCGCCTTTCTACGAGCAGTACTTC. Amino acids: CASSLGPGPSPFYEQYF.